This T cell receptor (beta chain) stems from a study of monozygotic twins with cystic fibrosis. Libraries were prepared by immunoSEQ multiplex PCR; TCRdb keeps only in-frame clonotypes and omits some of them. The table has about 36,000 clones, around nine tenths seen once. V lost 11 bases, J lost 4 bases, and 12 bases lay in between. Germline CDR1 reads ENHRY; CDR2 reads SYGVKD. CDR3 length: 12 amino acids. Note on this clone: Its antigen is unidentified.

General observations from the study: V usage most resembled the co-twin in 13 of 16 pairs. Unrelated CF individuals shared fewer identical clonotypes than monozygotic CF twins. Shared CDR3 numbers were not associated with age, concordance or severity. The repertoire was suggested to be naive-dominated, clonality median about 0.009.

The clonotype comes from a boy younger than 10 with cystic fibrosis. Specimen: blood. V and J are TRBV10-3 and TRBJ2-1; D may be TRBD2 (5 bases). The CDR3 loop reads CAHGEQYNEQFF. CDR3 coding DNA: TGTGCCCACGGGGAGCAATACAATGAGCAGTTCTTC.